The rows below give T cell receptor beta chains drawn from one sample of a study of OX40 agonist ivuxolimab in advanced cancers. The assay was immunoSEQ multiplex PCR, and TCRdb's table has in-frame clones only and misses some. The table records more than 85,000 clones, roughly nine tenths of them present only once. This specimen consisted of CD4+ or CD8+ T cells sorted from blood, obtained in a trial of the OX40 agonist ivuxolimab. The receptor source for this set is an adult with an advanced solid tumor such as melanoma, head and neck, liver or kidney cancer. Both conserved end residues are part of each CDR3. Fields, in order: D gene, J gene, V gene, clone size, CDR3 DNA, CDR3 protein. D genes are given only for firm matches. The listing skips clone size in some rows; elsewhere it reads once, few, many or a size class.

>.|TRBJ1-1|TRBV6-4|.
TGTGCCAGCAGTGCCGCGACAACCACGGCTTTCTTT
CASSAATTTAFF
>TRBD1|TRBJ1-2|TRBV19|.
TGTGCCAGTAGTATGCTTGGACAGGTCGTGGGCTACACCTTC
CASSMLGQVVGYTF
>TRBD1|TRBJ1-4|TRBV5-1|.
TGCGCCAGCAGTCGGGGACAGGCTACTAATGAAAAACTGTTTTTT
CASSRGQATNEKLFF
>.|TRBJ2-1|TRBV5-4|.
TGTGCCAGCAGCTTGGGGGTGAGCTCCTACAATGAGCAGTTCTTC
CASSLGVSSYNEQFF
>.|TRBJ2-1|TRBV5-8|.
TGTGCCAGCGGACGGACATCCTACAATGAGCAGTTCTTC
CASGRTSYNEQFF
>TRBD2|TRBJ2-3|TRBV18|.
TGTGCCAGCTCACAAACTAGCGGGAGGGCCCAAGATACGCAGTATTTT
CASSQTSGRAQDTQYF
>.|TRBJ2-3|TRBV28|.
TGTGCCAGCAGTTCCGCCGGCTCCAGGGAAGATACGCAGTATTTT
CASSSAGSREDTQYF
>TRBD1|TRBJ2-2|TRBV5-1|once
TGCGCCAGCAGCTGGACAGGTGGAAACACCGGGGAGCTGTTTTTT
CASSWTGGNTGELFF
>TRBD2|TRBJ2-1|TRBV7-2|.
TGTGCCAGCAGCTTAGCGGCCAGCGGGAGTGGCTATGAGCAGTTCTTC
CASSLAASGSGYEQFF
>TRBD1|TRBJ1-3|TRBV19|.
TGTGCCAGTCAATCAACAGGGGGCTCTGGAAACACCATATATTTT
CASQSTGGSGNTIYF
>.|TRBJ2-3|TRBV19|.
TGTGCCAGTAGTCCCCGACCAGATACGCAGTATTTT
CASSPRPDTQYF
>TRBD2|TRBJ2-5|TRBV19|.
TGTGCCAGTAGTATAGGTAATAGCGGGAGAGAGACCCAGTACTTC
CASSIGNSGRETQYF
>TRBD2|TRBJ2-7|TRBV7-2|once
TGTGCCAGCAGCATGGGACTAGCGGATTACGAGCAGTACTTC
CASSMGLADYEQYF
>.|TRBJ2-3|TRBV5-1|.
TGCGCCAGCAGCTTTGTAGCGGACCACACAGATACGCAGTATTTT
CASSFVADHTDTQYF
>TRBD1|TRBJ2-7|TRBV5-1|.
TGCGCCAGCAGCAAGGGACAGGTCTACGAGCAGTACTTC
CASSKGQVYEQYF
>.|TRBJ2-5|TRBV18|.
TGTGCCAGCTCACTGACCACAGGGATCCAAGAGACCCAGTACTTC
CASSLTTGIQETQYF
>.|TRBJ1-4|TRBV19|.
TGTGCCAGTAGTATTGGGTTCGGGACGGGAAATGAAAAACTGTTTTTT
CASSIGFGTGNEKLFF
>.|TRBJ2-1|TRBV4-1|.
TGCGCCAGCAGCCAAGATATGGGGGTGGGGCAGTTCTTC
CASSQDMGVGQFF